This passage covers 30 T cell receptor beta chains from one sample sequenced in a study of T cells after yellow fever vaccination (dated by TCRdb to about 2019). The library was made by 5' RACE. Sequencing was carried out with an Illumina HiSeq 2500. The raw public reads went through TCRdb reprocessing: fastp at Q25, MiXCR clone calling, in-frame beta chains kept. All rows with the same CDR3 protein become a single entry with the most common DNA and genes. The table for this sample lists around 600,000 distinct CDR3 sequences; 10% to 15% of them were counted only once. The biggest ten clones account for about 15% of the sample. The treatment or condition label of this sample denotes: live attenuated yellow fever vaccine strain. The sequenced sample was PBMCs, obtained on the day of the yellow fever booster vaccination. These receptors all stem from a man aged 30 to 39 who received the YFV17D yellow fever vaccine.

The V and J genes are TRBV6-5 and TRBJ2-5; D not resolved. Germline CDR1 MNHEY, CDR2 SVGAGI. The CDR3 is 17 residues long. Trimming stripped 0 bases from V and 2 bases from J, with 16 bases between. CDR3 in amino acids: CASSYSIQLARQETQYF. In DNA, the CDR3 is TGTGCCAGCAGTTACTCGATTCAGCTGGCACGACAAGAGACCCAGTACTTC.

The V gene is TRBV6-2 or TRBV6-3, the J gene TRBJ2-5; 9 bases are a match to TRBD1. This CDR3 contains 15 residues. The V gene end was trimmed by 4 bases and the J gene end by 6 bases; junction bases not matched to a gene: 9. CDR1 MNHEY and CDR2 SVGEGT come from the germline V gene. The CDR3 loop reads CASSSNGQGLKTQYF. As DNA, the CDR3 is TGTGCCAGCAGTTCTAACGGACAGGGGTTGAAGACCCAGTACTTC.

This clonotype was recorded many times. This chain links TRBV7-2 with TRBJ2-7, with D perhaps matching TRBD1 (5 bases). The V end lost 1 base, the J end lost 0 bases, and 13 bases lay between the germline ends. The CDR3 extends over 16 amino acids. Germline assignment: CDR1 SGHTA and CDR2 FQGNSA. The CDR3 sequence: CASSLVSGASSYEQYF. Written as DNA, the CDR3 is TGTGCCAGCAGCTTAGTTAGTGGGGCGAGCTCCTACGAGCAGTACTTC.

V is TRBV29-1 and J is TRBJ2-2; 10 bases are a match to TRBD2. The CDR3 has 14 residues. CDR1 is SQVTM and CDR2 is ANQGSEA in the germline V gene. CDR3 sequence reads: CIVGLAANTGELFF. DNA of the CDR3: TGCATCGTAGGACTAGCGGCGAACACCGGGGAGCTGTTTTTT.

This chain links TRBV7-9 with TRBJ1-2, with a tentative D call TRBD1 (5 bases). Germline CDR1 SEHNR, CDR2 FQNEAQ (reference sequence). Trimming removed 2 bases from V and 1 base from J, with 17 bases in between. The CDR3 covers 17 residues. The CDR3 loop is CASSLLGSDRSNYGYTF. Here the CDR3 DNA reads TGTGCCAGCAGCTTACTCGGGTCTGACAGAAGTAACTATGGCTACACCTTC.

This clonotype showed up just a few times. The chain recombines TRBV19 with TRBJ2-2; TRBD2 agrees at 8 bases. CDR1 and CDR2 (germline): LNHDA, SQIVND (reference sequence). The CDR3 loop spans 15 amino acids. J gave up 3 bases and V 3 bases, and 3 bases lay outside the gene matches. The CDR3 region is CASSIRREDTGELFF. The CDR3 nucleotides read TGTGCCAGTAGTATTCGGCGGGAGGACACCGGGGAGCTGTTTTTT.

The J gene is TRBJ2-7, the V gene TRBV20-1; 15 bases line up with TRBD2. CDR3 length equals 16 residues. The germline V gene has CDR1 DFQATT and CDR2 SNEGSKA (reference sequence). V lost 4 bases and J lost 0; bases outside the gene matches: 4. CDR3 protein: CSATGTSGRYSYEQYF. The CDR3 DNA reads as TGCAGTGCTACCGGGACTAGCGGGAGGTACTCCTACGAGCAGTACTTC.

The rearrangement links TRBV7-2 to TRBJ2-7; TRBD1 might be the D (6 bases). Germline V gene data show CDR1 as SGHTA and CDR2 as FQGNSA. V was cut by 5 bases and J by 5 bases, with 19 bases left in between. The CDR3 consists of 15 residues. This chain's CDR3 is CASSDTGTGYDEQYF. CDR3 nucleotides: TGTGCCAGCAGCGATACAGGGACGGGGTACGACGAGCAGTACTTC.

The gene calls are TRBV5-1 and TRBJ2-5; the D call may be TRBD1 or TRBD2 (6 bases each). In germline, CDR1 is SGHRS, CDR2 YFSETQ. V lost 5 bases and J 1 base, leaving 9 bases between the germline ends. The CDR3 runs 13 residues. CDR3 DNA: TGCGCCAGCAGAGGAGGGGGCCAAGAGACCCAGTACTTC. This translates into CASRGGGQETQYF.

The chain carries TRBV9 and TRBJ2-1; no definite D call. There are 12 residues in the CDR3. Trimming pared 0 bases from V and 10 bases from J, leaving 8 bases between. The germline CDR1 and CDR2 sequences are SGDLS and YYNGEE. The CDR3 nucleotides read TGTGCCAGCAGCGTAGTTGGCAGCGAGCAGTTCTTC. Translation: CASSVVGSEQFF.

The CDR3 reads CAISEPNRADEQFF. DNA for the CDR3: TGTGCCATCAGTGAACCCAACAGGGCGGATGAGCAGTTCTTC. The chain carries TRBV10-3 and TRBJ2-1; a weak D match, TRBD1 (6 bases). V was cut by 3 bases and J by 8 bases, with 14 bases left in between. This CDR3 spans 14 amino acids. The germline gives CDR1 ENHRY, CDR2 SYGVKD.

V is TRBV25-1 and J is TRBJ1-4; D might be TRBD1 (5 bases). V was pared by 1 base and J by 4 bases, with 13 bases between. Germline CDR1 MGHDK, CDR2 SYGVNS. The CDR3 runs to 16 residues. The CDR3 DNA is TGTGCCAGCAGTGAATCACCGGGACCTTATAATGAAAAACTGTTTTTT. Amino acid sequence: CASSESPGPYNEKLFF.

V and J are TRBV12-3 or TRBV12-4 and TRBJ2-4; TRBD2 might be the D (7 bases). This CDR3 has 17 amino acids. V was shortened by 9 bases and J by 0 bases, with 21 bases between the two germline ends. The CDR3 region is CARNPRGGILAKNIQYF. As DNA, the CDR3 is TGTGCCAGGAATCCGAGGGGGGGGATTCTAGCCAAAAACATTCAGTACTTC.

This chain connects TRBV5-4 to TRBJ1-6, with 9 bases identical to TRBD1. The V segment lost 4 bases and the J segment 5 bases; nucleotides outside the gene matches: 4. From germline, CDR1 is SGHNT and CDR2 YYREEE (reference sequence). The CDR3 spans 15 residues. CDR3: CASSHRDRDNSPLHF. CDR3 coding DNA: TGTGCCAGCAGCCACCGGGACAGGGATAATTCACCCCTCCACTTT.

This clonotype occurred a few times. The J gene is TRBJ2-2, the V gene TRBV7-2; 7 nucleotides align to TRBD1. This CDR3 is built from 15 residues. Germline CDR1 SGHTA, CDR2 FQGNSA. Trimming removed 8 bases from V and 3 bases from J; junction bases left unmatched: 9. DNA for the CDR3: TGTGCCAGCTCACCGGGACAGTTTCACACCGGGGAGCTGTTTTTT. This gives the protein CASSPGQFHTGELFF. Full variable domain (missing parts from reference TRBV7-2 and TRBJ2-2): GAGVSQSPSNKVTEKGKDVELRCDPISGHTALYWYRQSLGQGLEFLIYFQGNSAPDKSGLPSDRFSAERTGGSVSTLTIQRTQQEDSAVYLCASSPGQFHTGELFFGEGSRLTVL.

V gene TRBV29-1 combines with J gene TRBJ1-4, with D unclear. V was shortened by 5 bases and J by 8 bases, with 6 bases between the two germline ends. Germline CDR1 SQVTM, CDR2 ANQGSEA. This CDR3 is 10 amino acids long. The CDR3 loop reads CSVWREKLFF. DNA for the CDR3: TGCAGCGTTTGGAGGGAAAAACTGTTTTTT.

This chain links TRBV3-1 with TRBJ2-5; tentative D call: TRBD1 (5 bases). This CDR3 contains 15 residues. Trimming cost V 0 bases and J 5 bases, with 13 bases left between them. The germline V gene encodes CDR1 LGHDT and CDR2 YNNKEL (reference sequence). CDR3 amino acids: CASSQEWQGPETQYF. DNA for the CDR3: TGTGCCAGCAGCCAAGAATGGCAGGGCCCCGAGACCCAGTACTTC.

V and J are TRBV28 and TRBJ2-3, with TRBD2 matching 8 bases. The germline V gene has CDR1 MDHEN and CDR2 SYDVKM. This CDR3 is 15 amino acids long. V dropped 3 bases and J dropped 4; count of bases not matched to a gene: 6. The CDR3 here is CASSFPGGGADTQYF. The CDR3 nucleotides read TGTGCCAGCAGTTTTCCGGGAGGGGGGGCAGATACGCAGTATTTT.

The CDR3 bases are TGTGCCAGCAGCCCCGGGGGAAACAGGGCCCCATACGAGCAGTACTTC. Encoded protein: CASSPGGNRAPYEQYF. The chain combines TRBV7-2 with TRBJ2-7, with D possibly being TRBD1 or TRBD2 (6 bases each). The length of the CDR3 is 16 residues. Trimming stripped 5 bases from V and 4 bases from J, with 21 bases between. The germline V gene encodes CDR1 SGHTA and CDR2 FQGNSA.

This rearrangement joins TRBV9 to TRBJ1-3; 9 positions match TRBD1. J lost 3 bases, V lost 9 bases, and 7 bases had no gene match. The CDR3 totals 14 residues. Germline lookup yields CDR1 SGDLS and CDR2 YYNGEE. The chain's CDR3 is CATGTGGFGNTIYF. CDR3 in DNA: TGTGCCACCGGAACAGGGGGCTTTGGAAACACCATATATTTT.

This clonotype was counted only a few times. DNA for the CDR3: TGTGCCAGCAGTCTATTCCTCCCAGGGTCTGGGGCCAACGTCCTGACTTTC. Residues: CASSLFLPGSGANVLTF. This sequence joins TRBV27 and TRBJ2-6, with D perhaps matching TRBD1 (5 bases). CDR1 is MNHEY and CDR2 is SMNVEV in the germline V gene (reference sequence). This CDR3 region has 17 residues. V was trimmed by 5 bases and J by 1 base, leaving 15 bases between them.

This clonotype has more than one count but fewer than ten. The chain employs TRBV4-3 and TRBJ2-3; 8 bases agree with TRBD2. V lost 1 base and J lost 5; bases outside the gene matches: 8. The CDR3 covers 16 residues. Looked up from germline, CDR1 is LGHNA and CDR2 is YSLEER. The CDR3 loop reads CASSQVWREAGDTQYF. DNA for the CDR3: TGCGCCAGCAGCCAAGTATGGCGGGAGGCGGGAGATACGCAGTATTTT.

The chain recombines TRBV3-1 with TRBJ1-4; D remains ambiguous. This CDR3 contains 13 residues. Germline V CDR1 and CDR2: LGHDT, YNNKEL (reference sequence). The V end lost 0 bases, the J end lost 7 bases, and 6 bases lay between the germline ends. The CDR3 here is CASSQEEGEKLFF. In DNA, the CDR3 is TGTGCCAGCAGCCAAGAGGAAGGTGAAAAACTGTTTTTT.

This clonotype showed up many times. The chain is built from TRBV7-2 and TRBJ2-7; D may match TRBD1 or TRBD2 (6 bases each). Looked up from germline, CDR1 is SGHTA and CDR2 is FQGNSA. V was shortened by 5 bases and J by 4 bases, with 15 bases between the two germline ends. The CDR3 extends over 14 amino acids. The CDR3 region has the DNA TGTGCCAGCAGCACGGGGGCGTATACTTACGAGCAGTACTTC. It is translated as CASSTGAYTYEQYF.

This chain joins TRBV20-1 and TRBJ2-4; TRBD2 matches at 10 bases. The CDR3 spans 17 residues. The V segment lost 3 bases and the J segment 0 bases; nucleotides outside the gene matches: 8. CDR1 and CDR2 (germline): DFQATT, SNEGSKA (reference sequence). CDR3 DNA: TGCAGTGCTAGGACGCCTAGCGGGAGAAAAGCCAAAAACATTCAGTACTTC. This codes for CSARTPSGRKAKNIQYF.

This chain uses TRBV19 with TRBJ2-2, with D uncertain. Trimming took 2 bases from V and 3 from J, leaving 4 bases between them. Looked up from germline, CDR1 is LNHDA and CDR2 is SQIVND (reference sequence). The CDR3 runs to 13 residues. The DNA for the CDR3 is TGTGCCAGTAGTATACTTCACACCGGGGAGCTGTTTTTT. Its translation: CASSILHTGELFF.

The chain is built from TRBV14 and TRBJ2-7; D not certain. CDR3 length: 13 amino acids. Germline lookup yields CDR1 SGHDN and CDR2 FVKESK. V was cut by 1 base and J by 9 bases, with 13 bases left in between. CDR3 loop: CASSQVSLGWQYF. DNA for the CDR3: TGTGCCAGCAGCCAAGTGTCCTTGGGCTGGCAGTACTTC.

This clonotype was observed a handful of times. V usage is TRBV19 and J usage is TRBJ2-6, with a weak D call TRBD1 (8 bases). CDR1 and CDR2 from the germline V gene are LNHDA and SQIVND (reference sequence). The CDR3 spans 17 residues. The V and J ends lost 7 bases and 3 bases respectively, with 19 bases between them. The CDR3 here is CASMESTGGVGANVLTF. Written as DNA, the CDR3 is TGTGCCAGTATGGAATCAACAGGGGGGGTTGGGGCCAACGTCCTGACTTTC.

This clonotype was counted only a few times. A read error may account for a junction end that differs from germline. The chain couples TRBV7-9 to TRBJ1-2; no definite D call. Germline-derived CDR1 and CDR2 are SEHNR and FQNEAQ (reference sequence). CDR3 length: 14 residues. CDR3 bases: TGTGCCAACAGCTCTGACCCAGGAGCAGGAGGCTACACCTTC. As protein: CANSSDPGAGGYTF.

There are a few counts of this clonotype. The V call is TRBV20-1, the J call TRBJ2-1, with D tentatively TRBD1 or TRBD2 (5 bases each). Trimming left V 4 bases short and J 6 bases short, with 16 bases between. Germline CDR1 reads DFQATT; CDR2 reads SNEGSKA (reference sequence). CDR3 length equals 14 residues. For the CDR3, the DNA is TGCAGTGCTATTCGGGACCCAATCCGCAATGAGCAGTTCTTC. This translates into CSAIRDPIRNEQFF.